Below, 32 T cell receptor beta chains from the same sample are listed, as sequenced in a study of Graves' ophthalmopathy and Graves' hyperthyroidism. Amplification of TCR beta CDR3 regions used RNA transcripts. The first round was an RT-PCR with HTBI primers, and the second round was a multiplex PCR. Each CDR3 protein is one row after TCRdb ran MiXCR on the multiplex PCR reads. The sample yields approximately 1.2 million distinct CDR3 sequences, 35% to 40% seen once. The source material was peripheral blood or thyroid tissue (not recorded which). The receptors derive from an adult man with Graves' hyperthyroidism.

This clonotype was counted a few times. The chain carries TRBV7-2 and TRBJ1-6, with D unclear. This CDR3 region has 15 residues. V gave up 5 bases and J gave up 9 bases, with 17 bases separating them. Germline CDR1 is SGHTA and CDR2 is FQGNSA. The CDR3 protein is CASSTTREPASPLHF. CDR3 DNA: TGTGCCAGCAGCACAACACGGGAGCCGGCTTCACCCCTCCACTTT.

This clonotype has ten or more counts. The chain combines TRBV20-1 with TRBJ1-2; the D gene is possibly TRBD1 (6 bases). The V and J ends lost 3 bases and 2 bases respectively, with 16 bases between them. Germline-derived CDR1 and CDR2 are DFQATT and SNEGSKA (reference sequence). The CDR3 covers 15 residues. Here the CDR3 reads CSASFGQGLNYGYTF. The CDR3 DNA reads as TGCAGTGCTAGCTTCGGGCAGGGGCTCAACTATGGCTACACCTTC.

As concerns this clonotype: A much more abundant neighbour one base away suggests this may be a read error. V is TRBV7-8 and J is TRBJ2-5, with TRBD1 matching over 7 bases. Germline assignment: CDR1 SGHVS and CDR2 FQNEAQ. The CDR3 contains 15 residues. The CDR3 region is CAGSLGTDTLETQYF. DNA of the CDR3: TGTGCCGGCAGCTTAGGGACAGATACCCTGGAGACCCAGTACTTC.

The sample holds many counts of this clonotype. CDR3 nucleotide sequence: TGTGCCAGCAGTGTGGGACAGGGAGGCACCGGGGAGCTGTTTTTT. Translating it yields CASSVGQGGTGELFF. The genes are TRBV9 and TRBJ2-2; 9 bases map to TRBD1. This CDR3 has 15 amino acids. CDR1 and CDR2 from the germline V gene are SGDLS and YYNGEE. With 5 bases clipped from V and 4 bases from J, the junction kept 6 bases outside the gene matches.

This clonotype has at least ten counts. The chain employs TRBV7-9 and TRBJ2-5, with D perhaps assigned TRBD1 or TRBD2 (5 bases each). The CDR3 consists of 15 residues. Germline V CDR1 and CDR2: SEHNR, FQNEAQ (reference sequence). Trimming shortened V by 4 bases and J by 2 bases, and 14 bases separated the two germline ends. CDR3 nucleotide sequence: TGTGCCAGCAGCTCCGTGTGGGGGAAGCAAGAGACCCAGTACTTC. It codes for CASSSVWGKQETQYF.

The chain couples TRBV15 to TRBJ2-6, with D hard to call. This CDR3 is 13 amino acids long. Between the trimmed V and J ends, which lost 4 bases and 4 bases, there was a span of 5 bases. CDR1 is LNHNV, CDR2 YYDKDF, per germline (reference sequence). The CDR3, as DNA: TGTGCCACCAGCAAGACCGGGGCCAACGTCCTGACTTTC. Translated: CATSKTGANVLTF. Based on the CDR3 plus reference TRBV15 and TRBJ2-6, the full variable domain is DAMVIQNPRYQVTQFGKPVTLSCSQTLNHNVMYWYQQKSSQAPKLLFHYYDKDFNNEADTPDNFQSRRPNTSFCFLDIRSPGLGDTAMYLCATSKTGANVLTFGAGSRLTVL.

This clonotype appeared many times. This chain links TRBV7-2 with TRBJ1-6; D is possibly TRBD1 (6 bases). The CDR3 spans 15 residues. Looked up from germline, CDR1 is SGHTA and CDR2 is FQGNSA. Trimming pared 5 bases from V and 7 bases from J, leaving 15 bases between. The CDR3 nucleotides are TGTGCCAGCAGCCCCCCGGGGACACGAAATTCACCCCTCCACTTT. Translating gives CASSPPGTRNSPLHF. Combining the CDR3 with reference TRBV7-2 and TRBJ1-6 gives the whole variable domain GAGVSQSPSNKVTEKGKDVELRCDPISGHTALYWYRQSLGQGLEFLIYFQGNSAPDKSGLPSDRFSAERTGGSVSTLTIQRTQQEDSAVYLCASSPPGTRNSPLHFGNGTRLTVT.

J is TRBJ1-5 and V is TRBV30; D gene unclear. Germline CDR1 and CDR2: GTSNPN and SVGIG (reference sequence). V was trimmed by 3 bases and J by 6 bases, leaving 12 bases between them. The CDR3 covers 13 residues. The CDR3 DNA reads as TGTGCCTGGAGCTTGGCGGAGGCTCAGCCCCAGCATTTT. Its protein is CAWSLAEAQPQHF.

The chain combines TRBV7-6 with TRBJ2-2; the D is unclear. CDR3 length: 12 amino acids. Per germline, CDR1 SGHVS and CDR2 FNYEAQ. V was pared by 2 bases and J by 14 bases, with 12 bases between. CDR3 coding DNA: TGTGCCAGCAGCTTACATAACTTGCCTCTGTTTTTT. Amino acid sequence: CASSLHNLPLFF.

This chain links TRBV25-1 with TRBJ2-5, with TRBD2 matching over 16 bases. CDR1 and CDR2 from the germline V gene are MGHDK and SYGVNS. V lost 3 bases and J lost 10; bases outside the gene matches: 11. The CDR3 contains 17 residues. The CDR3 sequence: CASSDPGLAGGLGDQYF. CDR3 in DNA: TGTGCCAGCAGTGATCCGGGACTAGCGGGAGGGCTTGGGGACCAGTACTTC. Full variable domain (remainder filled in from reference TRBV25-1 and TRBJ2-5): EADIYQTPRYLVIGTGKKITLECSQTMGHDKMYWYQQDPGMELHLIHYSYGVNSTEKGDLSSESTVSRIRTEHFPLTLESARPSHTSQYLCASSDPGLAGGLGDQYFGPGTRLLVL.

This clonotype was detected only a few times. The rearrangement links TRBV9 to TRBJ1-2; tentatively, D is TRBD1 (5 bases). Trimming left V 1 base short and J 12 bases short, with 13 bases between. The CDR3 runs to 12 residues. Germline V CDR1 and CDR2: SGDLS, YYNGEE. The CDR3 nucleotides read TGTGCCAGCAGCGTAACCGACAGCGGAAACACCTTC. Amino acids: CASSVTDSGNTF. Combining the CDR3 with reference TRBV9 and TRBJ1-2 gives the whole variable domain DSGVTQTPKHLITATGQRVTLRCSPRSGDLSVYWYQQSLDQGLQFLIQYYNGEERAKGNILERFSAQQFPDLHSELNLSSLELGDSALYFCASSVTDSGNTFGSGTRLTVV.

With respect to this clonotype: At one end the junction does not follow the germline gene, possibly because of a read error. The gene calls are TRBV10-3 and TRBJ2-2; 7 nucleotides match TRBD2. The length of the CDR3 is 16 residues. Germline V gene sequence: CDR1 ENHRY, CDR2 SYGVKD. Written as DNA, the CDR3 is TGTGCCAGCAGTTACTCGAAGGGAGGGCGGTCCGGGGAGCTGTTTTTT. Translated, it gives CASSYSKGGRSGELFF.

This clonotype was seen repeatedly, ten times or more. The V and J genes are TRBV5-8 and TRBJ2-5; no clear D. The CDR3 totals 13 residues. The V end lost 2 bases, the J end lost 7 bases, and 12 bases lay between the germline ends. CDR1 and CDR2 (germline): SGHTS, YDEGEE. CDR3 sequence reads: CASSFDGPGTQYF. CDR3 bases: TGTGCCAGCAGCTTCGACGGTCCGGGGACCCAGTACTTC. Full variable domain (rest looked up from reference TRBV5-8 and TRBJ2-5): EAGVTQSPTHLIKTRGQQATLRCSPISGHTSVYWYQQALGLGLQFLLWYDEGEERNRGNFPPRFSGRQFPNYSSELNVNALELEDSALYLCASSFDGPGTQYFGPGTRLLVL.

The rearrangement uses TRBV10-3 and TRBJ1-2; D is unclear. Deletions cut 11 bases from V and 0 bases from J, with 13 bases between. This CDR3 has 13 residues. Germline CDR1 is ENHRY and CDR2 is SYGVKD. The CDR3 DNA reads TGTGCCCCGACACGAATCTCTAACTATGGCTACACCTTC. It codes for CAPTRISNYGYTF.

This clonotype was seen many times. The V call is TRBV11-2, the J call TRBJ2-7; no firm D call. Germline CDR1 is SGHAT and CDR2 is FQNNGV. With 4 bases removed from V and 4 bases from J, the gap between germline ends came to 14 bases. CDR3 length equals 14 residues. The CDR3 here is CASSSATVGYEQYF. CDR3 bases: TGTGCCAGCAGCTCAGCCACGGTCGGGTACGAGCAGTACTTC.

This clonotype turned up a few times. The V gene is TRBV5-8, the J gene TRBJ1-4, with D possibly TRBD1 on 5 matching bases. CDR3 length equals 14 residues. CDR1 and CDR2 (germline): SGHTS, YDEGEE. V was cut by 0 bases and J by 2 bases, with 5 bases left in between. CDR3 protein: CASSLEGTNEKLFF. The CDR3 bases are TGTGCCAGCAGCTTGGAGGGGACTAATGAAAAACTGTTTTTT.

This clonotype came up a few times. This chain connects TRBV7-2 to TRBJ1-1; D unclear. The V gene lost 4 bases and the J gene lost 5 bases, with 14 bases spanning the gap. The CDR3 is 14 amino acids. The germline V gene encodes CDR1 SGHTA and CDR2 FQGNSA. The CDR3 DNA reads TGTGCCAGCAGCTCGGACCTTTCGGGGACTGAAGCTTTCTTT. Protein product: CASSSDLSGTEAFF.

On this clonotype itself: One base away lies a much larger clone, so this may be a sequencing read error. V usage is TRBV7-9 and J usage is TRBJ2-7; D unclear. This CDR3 is 13 amino acids long. Trimming left V 2 bases short and J 7 bases short, with 12 bases between. Germline values: CDR1 SEHNR, CDR2 FQNEAQ (reference sequence). CDR3 protein: CASSLQEVWEQYF. CDR3 nucleotide sequence: TGTGCCAGCAGCTTACAGGAAGTGTGGGAGCAGTACTTC.

This clonotype was picked up many times. This rearrangement joins TRBV25-1 to TRBJ1-6, with a weak D call TRBD1 (5 bases). CDR3 size: 18 residues. Germline CDR1 reads MGHDK; CDR2 reads SYGVNS. V was shortened by 6 bases and J by 1 base, with 19 bases between the two germline ends. The CDR3 DNA reads TGTGCCAGCAGCCACTCAGGGCTCCTAGGATCCTATAATTCACCCCTCCACTTT. Its protein product is CASSHSGLLGSYNSPLHF.

This clonotype was counted a few times. This CDR3 is CASTLHGGYTF. CDR3 nucleotides: TGTGCCAGCACCCTCCATGGTGGCTACACCTTC. This chain uses TRBV5-6 with TRBJ1-2; no clear D gene. Trimming took off 6 bases at V and 7 bases at J, with 10 bases between the two ends. Germline V CDR1 and CDR2: SGHDT, YYEEEE. This CDR3 has 11 amino acids.

This CDR3 is CASSQVAANYGYTF. CDR3 coding DNA: TGCGCCAGCAGCCAAGTCGCAGCGAACTATGGCTACACCTTC. This sequence joins TRBV4-1 and TRBJ1-2; D remains ambiguous. This CDR3 has 14 amino acids. With 1 base removed from V and 2 bases from J, the gap between germline ends came to 8 bases. Per the germline V gene, CDR1 is MGHRA and CDR2 is YSYEKL.

As concerns this clonotype: Possible read error: a much larger clone is one base away. This chain uses TRBV4-1 with TRBJ1-1; no definite D call. There are 12 residues in the CDR3. Germline V gives CDR1 MGHRA, CDR2 YSYEKL. Trimming took off 4 bases at V and 10 bases at J, with 13 bases between the two ends. CDR3 sequence: CASSPEAFGAFF. The DNA for the CDR3 is TGCGCCAGCAGCCCCGAGGCGTTTGGAGCTTTCTTT.

This clonotype was recorded at least ten times. The chain links TRBV7-9 to TRBJ1-5; the D is unclear. The V and J ends lost 0 bases and 4 bases respectively, with 10 bases between them. CDR3 size: 15 residues. Germline CDR1 is SEHNR and CDR2 is FQNEAQ (reference sequence). The DNA of the CDR3 is TGTGCCAGCAGCTTAGCGGTTGGAGGAAATCAGCCCCAGCATTTT. It encodes CASSLAVGGNQPQHF.

The V gene is TRBV2, the J gene TRBJ1-6; 8 bases align to TRBD1. The length of the CDR3 is 14 residues. The V and J ends lost 4 bases and 9 bases, in that order; junction bases with no gene match: 5. CDR1 is SNHLY, CDR2 FYNNEI, per germline. This CDR3 reads CASSGQGRGSPLHF. The CDR3 DNA reads TGTGCCAGCAGTGGACAGGGGAGAGGTTCACCCCTCCACTTT.

This clonotype was recorded at least ten times. The chain recombines TRBV9 with TRBJ1-1; D unresolved. The germline gives CDR1 SGDLS, CDR2 YYNGEE. This CDR3 is built from 14 residues. The V end lost 0 bases, the J end lost 0 bases, and 6 bases lay between the germline ends. The CDR3 loop reads CASSVDPMNTEAFF. The CDR3 DNA follows: TGTGCCAGCAGCGTAGACCCGATGAACACTGAAGCTTTCTTT. Full variable domain (outside the CDR3, taken from reference TRBV9 and TRBJ1-1): DSGVTQTPKHLITATGQRVTLRCSPRSGDLSVYWYQQSLDQGLQFLIQYYNGEERAKGNILERFSAQQFPDLHSELNLSSLELGDSALYFCASSVDPMNTEAFFGQGTRLTVV.

There are many counts of this clonotype. V gene TRBV15 combines with J gene TRBJ2-2, with 7 bases aligning to TRBD1. Trimming took 5 bases from V and 0 from J; bases not matched to a gene: 3. This CDR3 has 15 amino acids. The germline V gene has CDR1 LNHNV and CDR2 YYDKDF (reference sequence). DNA for the CDR3: TGTGCCACCAGCCTCGGGACAGCGAACACCGGGGAGCTGTTTTTT. It encodes CATSLGTANTGELFF. The full variable domain, completed using reference TRBV15 and TRBJ2-2, is DAMVIQNPRYQVTQFGKPVTLSCSQTLNHNVMYWYQQKSSQAPKLLFHYYDKDFNNEADTPDNFQSRRPNTSFCFLDIRSPGLGDTAMYLCATSLGTANTGELFFGEGSRLTVL.

The chain has TRBV13 and TRBJ2-7, with 10 nucleotides matching TRBD1. There are 17 residues in the CDR3. Germline V gene data show CDR1 as PRHDT and CDR2 as FYEKMQ (reference sequence). V dropped 5 bases and J dropped 1; count of bases not matched to a gene: 11. CDR3 nucleotides: TGTGCCAGCAGCCTATCGACAGGGGGCAGCCCATCCTACGAGCAGTACTTC. It encodes CASSLSTGGSPSYEQYF.

The table lists this clonotype with many counts. V usage is TRBV4-1 and J usage is TRBJ2-5; 9 bases map to TRBD1. The V and J ends lost 3 bases and 5 bases, in that order; junction bases with no gene match: 10. Germline V gives CDR1 MGHRA, CDR2 YSYEKL. This CDR3 comprises 16 residues. The CDR3 DNA follows: TGCGCCAGCAGCCAGGTCCGACAGGGGGTCGGTGAGACCCAGTACTTC. This gives the protein CASSQVRQGVGETQYF.

There are a few counts of this clonotype. The rearrangement links TRBV5-1 to TRBJ1-2; 7 bases are shared with TRBD1. The CDR3 has 15 amino acids. Trimming cost V 6 bases and J 0 bases; bases outside gene matches: 8. Germline-derived CDR1 and CDR2 are SGHRS and YFSETQ. In nucleotides, the CDR3 is TGCGCCAGCACTCCCGGGACAGCTGCTAACTATGGCTACACCTTC. Its translation: CASTPGTAANYGYTF.

This clonotype has ten or more counts. CDR3 DNA sequence: TGCAGCGTCGGGGTTGGCTCCTACGAGCAGTACTTC. Its protein is CSVGVGSYEQYF. The chain couples TRBV29-1 to TRBJ2-7; D may be TRBD2 (5 bases). This CDR3 region has 12 residues. V lost 6 bases and J lost 0, with 9 bases in between. Germline V CDR1 and CDR2: SQVTM, ANQGSEA.

The chain employs TRBV15 and TRBJ2-7, with D unresolved. The CDR3 covers 13 residues. Trimming removed 3 bases from V and 1 base from J, with 7 bases in between. Germline CDR1 and CDR2: LNHNV and YYDKDF (reference sequence). CDR3: CATSRAVSYEQYF. Written as DNA, the CDR3 is TGTGCCACCAGCAGGGCGGTTTCCTACGAGCAGTACTTC.

As regards this clonotype: This may arise from a read error, as a much more abundant clone is one base away. The V gene is TRBV11-2, the J gene TRBJ1-6; D ambiguous. CDR1 is SGHAT, CDR2 FQNNGV, per germline. This CDR3 has 13 residues. V was shortened by 5 bases and J by 7 bases, with 9 bases between the two germline ends. This CDR3 is CASSPWGNSPLHF. CDR3 DNA: TGTGCCAGCAGCCCCTGGGGAAATTCACCCCTCCACTTT.